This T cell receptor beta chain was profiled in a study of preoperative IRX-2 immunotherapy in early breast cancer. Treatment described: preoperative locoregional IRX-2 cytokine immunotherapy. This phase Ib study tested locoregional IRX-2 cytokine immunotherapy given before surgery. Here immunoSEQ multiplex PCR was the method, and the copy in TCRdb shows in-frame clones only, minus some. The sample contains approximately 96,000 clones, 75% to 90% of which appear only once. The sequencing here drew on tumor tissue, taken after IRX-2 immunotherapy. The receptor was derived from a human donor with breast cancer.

CDR3 protein: CASSISGAANEKLFF. The CDR3, as DNA: TGTGCCAGCAGTATATCAGGAGCGGCTAATGAAAAACTGTTTTTT. The J gene is TRBJ1-4, the V gene TRBV28; no firm D call. Trimming cost V 5 bases and J 3 bases, with 13 bases left between them. The CDR3 spans 15 residues. Germline V gene data show CDR1 as MDHEN and CDR2 as SYDVKM.